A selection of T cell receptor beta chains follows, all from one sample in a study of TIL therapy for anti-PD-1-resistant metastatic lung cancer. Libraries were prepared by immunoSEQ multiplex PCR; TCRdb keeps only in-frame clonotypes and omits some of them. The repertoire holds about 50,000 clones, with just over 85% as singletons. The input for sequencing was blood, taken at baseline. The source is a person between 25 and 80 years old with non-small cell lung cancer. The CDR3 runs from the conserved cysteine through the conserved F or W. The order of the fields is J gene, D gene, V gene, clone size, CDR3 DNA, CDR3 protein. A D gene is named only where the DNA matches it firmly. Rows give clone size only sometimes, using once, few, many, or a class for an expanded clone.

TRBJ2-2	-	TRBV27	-	TGTGCCAGCAGTTCAGGGAGTAAGCCTACTCCCGGGGAGCTGTTTTTT	CASSSGSKPTPGELFF
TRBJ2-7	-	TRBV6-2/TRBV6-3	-	TGTGCCAGCAGTTACTCGGGCGGGGAAAAGCCCTACGAGCAGTACTTC	CASSYSGGEKPYEQYF
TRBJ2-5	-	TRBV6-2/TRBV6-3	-	TGTGCCAGCAGTTACTACCAAAAAGAGACCCAGTACTTC	CASSYYQKETQYF
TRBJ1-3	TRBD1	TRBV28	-	TGTGCCAGCAGGGAGGGACAGGGAGGAAACACCATATATTTT	CASREGQGGNTIYF
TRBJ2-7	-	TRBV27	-	TGTGCCAGCAGGGTCCTTAAAACCCAATTCTCCTACGAGCAGTACTTC	CASRVLKTQFSYEQYF
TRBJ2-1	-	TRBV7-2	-	TGTGCCAGCAGCCAGGGGCTAGCGGAGTACAATGAGCAGTTCTTC	CASSQGLAEYNEQFF
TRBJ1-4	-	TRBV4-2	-	TGTGCCAGCAGCCAAAAAGGCCAGGGAGGCGAAAAACTGTTTTTT	CASSQKGQGGEKLFF
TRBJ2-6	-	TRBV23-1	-	TGCGCCAGCAGCCCCGGTGGGGTTGCAGGGGATCCATCTGGGGCCAACGTCCTGACTTTC	CASSPGGVAGDPSGANVLTF
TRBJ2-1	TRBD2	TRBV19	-	TGTGCCAGTATTGGGACTAGCGGCAATGAGCAGTTCTTC	CASIGTSGNEQFF
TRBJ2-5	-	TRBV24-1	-	TGTGCCACCGGGAAAGGGGAGACCCAGTACTTC	CATGKGETQYF
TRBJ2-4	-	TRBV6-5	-	TGTGCCAGCAGTTATCTCAGCGGCTTGAAAAACATTCAGTACTTC	CASSYLSGLKNIQYF
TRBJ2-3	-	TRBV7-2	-	TGTGCCAGCAGCTTAGCTTGGGGTGGGGAGGATACGCAGTATTTT	CASSLAWGGEDTQYF
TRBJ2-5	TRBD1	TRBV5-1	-	TGCGCCAGCAGCTTGGAATGGGGTCCGGGACAGGGAAAAGAGACCCAGTACTTC	CASSLEWGPGQGKETQYF
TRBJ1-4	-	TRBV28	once	TGTGCCAGCAACCCAGGGGATGCTAATGAAAAACTGTTTTTT	CASNPGDANEKLFF
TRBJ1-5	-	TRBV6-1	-	TGTGCCAGCAGTGACCATATAGGACAGCCCCAGCATTTT	CASSDHIGQPQHF
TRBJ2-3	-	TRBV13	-	TGTGCCAGCAGCTCACTGATCCGGGACACCCGCACAGATACGCAGTATTTT	CASSSLIRDTRTDTQYF
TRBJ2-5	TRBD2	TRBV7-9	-	TGTGCCAGCAGCTCTAGCGGGAGGTCGGAGACCCAGTACTTC	CASSSSGRSETQYF
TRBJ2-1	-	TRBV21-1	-	TGTGCCAGCAGCAAGAGTAAGCGGTCGAATGAGCAGTTCTTC	CASSKSKRSNEQFF
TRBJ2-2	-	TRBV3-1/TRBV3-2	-	TGTGCCAGCAGCCAAGCGGCTATATCCGGGGAGCTGTTTTTT	CASSQAAISGELFF
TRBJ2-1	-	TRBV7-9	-	TGTGCCAGCACCCTTTTGGAAGGGGGGTTTTACAATGAGCAGTTCTTC	CASTLLEGGFYNEQFF
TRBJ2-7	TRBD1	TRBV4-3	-	TGCGCCAGCAGCCGAGACAGGGGATTTTCCTACGAGCAGTACTTC	CASSRDRGFSYEQYF
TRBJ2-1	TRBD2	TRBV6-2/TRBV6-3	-	TGTGCCAGCAGTTACTCCTCAAGTTCAGCGGGGCCATACAATGAGCAGTTCTTC	CASSYSSSSAGPYNEQFF
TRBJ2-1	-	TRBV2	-	TGTGCCAGCCTGGGGGCCAGCGTGGGAGCGAGGGTCTCCTACAATGAGCAGTTCTTC	CASLGASVGARVSYNEQFF
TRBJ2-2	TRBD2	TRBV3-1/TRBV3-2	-	TGTGCCAGCAGCCAACTAAGGGGACTAGCGGGAGGCACCGGGGAGCTGTTTTTT	CASSQLRGLAGGTGELFF
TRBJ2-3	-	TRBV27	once	TGTGCCAGCAGTTTTAACAGGGAGGAGCCCGATAGCGCAGATACGCAGTATTTT	CASSFNREEPDSADTQYF
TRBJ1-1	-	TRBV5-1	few	TGCGCCAGCAGCAGACAAGGGAACACTGAAGCTTTCTTT	CASSRQGNTEAFF
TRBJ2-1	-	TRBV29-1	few	TGCAGCGTTGAAGATCTAGTAAGCAATGAGCAGTTCTTC	CSVEDLVSNEQFF
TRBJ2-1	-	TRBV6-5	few	TGTGCCAGCAGTTACCGGTCGTCCAGCTCCTACAATGAGCAGTTCTTC	CASSYRSSSSYNEQFF
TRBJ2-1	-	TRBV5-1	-	TGCGCCAGCAGCTTGGTAGGGGATAGCTCCTACAATGAGCAGTTCTTC	CASSLVGDSSYNEQFF
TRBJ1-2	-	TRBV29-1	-	TGCAGCGCAGGGTCCCCGATTTATGGCTACACCTTC	CSAGSPIYGYTF
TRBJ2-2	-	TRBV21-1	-	TGTGCCAGCTCTCTCCCTACTGTCGGGACTAGCGGGTTCGACACCGGGGAGCTGTTTTTT	CASSLPTVGTSGFDTGELFF
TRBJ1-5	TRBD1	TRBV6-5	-	TGTGCCAGCAGAGACAGGGGGTATAGCAATCAGCCCCAGCATTTT	CASRDRGYSNQPQHF
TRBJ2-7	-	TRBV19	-	TGTGCCAGTAGTCCGGGATTGCAGGGTTCCTACGAGCAGTACTTC	CASSPGLQGSYEQYF
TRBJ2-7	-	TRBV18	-	TGTGCCAGCTCACCAGGGACGGGGCCCTACGAGCAGTACTTC	CASSPGTGPYEQYF
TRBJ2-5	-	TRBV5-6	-	TGTGCCAGCAGCTTGGAAATAGGGGAATTCCAAGAGACCCAGTACTTC	CASSLEIGEFQETQYF
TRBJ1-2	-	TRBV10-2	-	TGCGCCAGCAGTGAAGCCCCGGGCAGGCACACAAACTATGGCTACACCTTC	CASSEAPGRHTNYGYTF
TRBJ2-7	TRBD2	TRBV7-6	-	TGTGCCAGCAGCGAAGGGTGGGCTAGCGGCTTCACCTACGAGCAGTACTTC	CASSEGWASGFTYEQYF
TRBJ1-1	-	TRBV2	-	TGTGCCAGCAGGTCAATGAACACTGAAGCTTTCTTT	CASRSMNTEAFF
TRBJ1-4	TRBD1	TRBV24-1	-	TGTGCCACCAGTCCCGGGACAGGGGAGGAAAAACTGTTTTTT	CATSPGTGEEKLFF
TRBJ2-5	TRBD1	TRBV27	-	TGTGCCAGCTCCAGGACAGGCGCACGTGAGACCCAGTACTTC	CASSRTGARETQYF
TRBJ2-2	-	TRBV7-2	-	TGTGGAGGAGGGGCGAACACCGGGGAGCTGTTTTTT	CGGGANTGELFF
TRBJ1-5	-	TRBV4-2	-	TGTGCCAGCAGCCAAGAGGTGGGACAAAGCAATCAGCCCCAGCATTTT	CASSQEVGQSNQPQHF
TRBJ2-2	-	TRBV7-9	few	TGTGCCAGCAGCTTGGCAGTCGGGGAGCTGTTTTTT	CASSLAVGELFF
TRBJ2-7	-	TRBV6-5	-	TGTGCCAGCAGCCCGACCGGAGACTACGAGCAGTACTTC	CASSPTGDYEQYF
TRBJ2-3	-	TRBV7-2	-	TGTGCCAGCAGCTTCCGAGGATTGGCAGATACGCAGTATTTT	CASSFRGLADTQYF
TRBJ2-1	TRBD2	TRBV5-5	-	TGTGCCAGCAGCTTGTTGGGGCCTAGCGGGATGGGTGATGAGCAGTTCTTC	CASSLLGPSGMGDEQFF
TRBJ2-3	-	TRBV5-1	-	TGCGCCAGCAGCTTGGCTAGAAACACAGATACGCAGTATTTT	CASSLARNTDTQYF
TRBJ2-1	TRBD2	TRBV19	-	TGTGCCACCCAGAGCAGGCTAGCGGGAGTGGTTGAGCAGTTCTTC	CATQSRLAGVVEQFF
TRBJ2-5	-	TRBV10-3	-	TGTGCCATCAGTGAGTCCACCGGCACAGGGGAGACCCAGTACTTC	CAISESTGTGETQYF
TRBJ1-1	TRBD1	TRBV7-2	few	TGTGCCAGCAGTCCCTCGCCAGGGGGGCTAACTGAAGCTTTCTTT	CASSPSPGGLTEAFF
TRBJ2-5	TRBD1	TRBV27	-	TGTGCCAGCAGTGTCTGGGACAGGGGGCTTAAAGAGACCCAGTACTTC	CASSVWDRGLKETQYF
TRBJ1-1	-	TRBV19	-	TGTGCCAGTAGTATAGATAGGAGGGGAGAAGCTTTCTTT	CASSIDRRGEAFF
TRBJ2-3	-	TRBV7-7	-	TGTGCCAGCAGCCCCAAGGGGAGGGGGGGTAGCACAGATACGCAGTATTTT	CASSPKGRGGSTDTQYF
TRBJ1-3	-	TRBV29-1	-	TGCAGCGTTGAAAAGGCGGGGGCAAACACCATATATTTT	CSVEKAGANTIYF
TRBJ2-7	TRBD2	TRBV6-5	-	TGTGCCAGCAGTCCGCTGACTAGCGGGAATGGCGAGCAGTACTTC	CASSPLTSGNGEQYF
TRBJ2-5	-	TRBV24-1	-	TGTGCCACCAGTGATCGCCTCGAGGGAGAGACCCAGTACTTC	CATSDRLEGETQYF
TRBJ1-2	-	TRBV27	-	TGTGCCAACAATCGGGGGGTTCTTGCCTCGAACTATGGCTACACCTTC	CANNRGVLASNYGYTF
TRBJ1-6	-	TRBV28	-	TGTGCCAGCTCACAGTGGGGAGCGGGGTTTTCACCCCTCCACTTT	CASSQWGAGFSPLHF